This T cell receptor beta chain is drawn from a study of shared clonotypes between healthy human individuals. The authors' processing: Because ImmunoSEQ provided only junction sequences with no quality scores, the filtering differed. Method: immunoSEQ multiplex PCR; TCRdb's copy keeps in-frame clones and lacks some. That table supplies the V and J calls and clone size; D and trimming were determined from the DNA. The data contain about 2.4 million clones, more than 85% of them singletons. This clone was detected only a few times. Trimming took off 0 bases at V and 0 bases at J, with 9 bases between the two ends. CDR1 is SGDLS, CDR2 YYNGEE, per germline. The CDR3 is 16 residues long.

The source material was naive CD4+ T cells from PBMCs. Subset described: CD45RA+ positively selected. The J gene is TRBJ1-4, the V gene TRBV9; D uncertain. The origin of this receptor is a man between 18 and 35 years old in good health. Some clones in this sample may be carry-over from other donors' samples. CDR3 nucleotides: TGTGCCAGCAGCGTAGGGCAGATTTCAACTAATGAAAAACTGTTTTTT. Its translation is CASSVGQISTNEKLFF.